This T cell receptor beta chain was obtained from a study of CD8 T cells in Susac syndrome. The V and J ends lost 5 bases and 9 bases, in that order; junction bases with no gene match: 4. Germline values: CDR1 MNHEY, CDR2 SVGAGI. The CDR3 is made up of 14 amino acids. Negative isolation yielded CD8+ and CD4+ T cells; FACS enriched TEMRA cells. The RNA input was roughly 0.5 to 1 ug, and it was reverse transcribed with random hexamers. TCRdb redid the calling of the immunoSEQ multiplex PCR reads with MiXCR, one entry per CDR3 protein. The sample carries 150,000 to 200,000 distinct CDR3 sequences, 93% recorded once.

Sequenced input: CD4+ T cells from PBMCs. The TCR comes from a human donor in good health. The chain combines TRBV6-5 with TRBJ1-6, with 10 bases identical to TRBD1. Written as DNA, the CDR3 is TGTGCCAGCAGTCTACGGACAGGGGGTTCACCCCTCCACTTT. This codes for CASSLRTGGSPLHF.